This T cell receptor beta chain came from a study of spatial heterogeneity in lung cancer. The CDR3 has 12 amino acids. Germline V gene lookup returns CDR1 MNHEY and CDR2 SVGEGT. Trimming removed 11 bases from V and 7 bases from J; junction bases left unmatched: 7. Time point indicated: sample taken at primary tumor resection. The study sequenced unsorted whole RNA from tumor, nontumor lung or frozen PBMC. In TCRdb, the 5' RACE reads were re-called with MiXCR into one record per CDR3 protein. The sample includes approximately 52,000 distinct CDR3 sequences, approximately 7% of them seen just once. The chain has TRBV6-2 or TRBV6-3 and TRBJ2-1; 8 bases line up with TRBD2. The sequences come from PBMCs, collected at surgery. The TCR was taken from a female donor with early-stage non-small cell lung cancer. CDR3 nucleotide sequence: TGTGCCGTCCAGGGACTAGTTAATGAGCAGTTCTTC. Translating gives CAVQGLVNEQFF.